This TCR beta chain stems from a study of T-cell reconstitution after alpha-beta-depleted transplantation in children. Preparation of the TCRbeta library involved a method that used unique molecular identifiers. TCRdb reanalysed the PCR reads using MiXCR and keeps one entry per CDR3 protein. The sample shows approximately 350,000 distinct CDR3 sequences, 15% to 20% of them seen only once. This CDR3 region has 14 residues. Trimming took off 5 bases at V and 2 bases at J, with 13 bases between the two ends. Per germline, CDR1 ENHRY and CDR2 SYGVKD. Study-wide results and limits: Expanded clones from the graft, numbering several hundred, reportedly supplied alpha-beta T cells about two months after transplant.

A remark on this clonotype: The antigen remains undetermined.

V usage is TRBV10-3 and J usage is TRBJ2-7; tentatively, D is TRBD1 (6 bases). The sample here was PBMCs, mostly from graft donor cells, taken 360 days after TCRalphabeta/CD19-depleted stem cell transplant. This clonotype was obtained from a male patient aged 2 to 9 who had a stem cell transplant for acute lymphoblastic leukemia, so the T cells may come from the graft donor. The CDR3 here is CAISTIRGPYEQYF. CDR3 nucleotide sequence: TGTGCCATCAGTACAATCAGGGGACCCTACGAGCAGTACTTC.